The TCR beta chain under discussion was sequenced for a study of T-cell memory formation after mild COVID-19. A remark on this clonotype: No antigen is known for it.

Deletions cut 5 bases from V and 1 base from J, with 9 bases between. Germline V gene lookup returns CDR1 SGHAT and CDR2 FQNNGV. This CDR3 has 13 amino acids. TCR alpha and TCR beta cDNA libraries carrying sample barcodes and UMIs were produced by 5'RACE using constant-segment primers. One entry per CDR3 protein, called by TCRdb with MiXCR from the 5' RACE reads. The sample has around 390,000 distinct CDR3 sequences, about 15% seen once; the top ten hold 20% to 25%. Study observations and caveats: Clones which contracted sat mainly in CM and EM if CD4+, and in EMRA if CD8+. Confirmation was lacking for SARS-CoV-2 specificity of second-wave clones that peaked on day 37. Several responding clones turned up in pre-infection memory, indicating that cross-reactive memory may have taken part.

This chain uses TRBV11-2 with TRBJ2-7; no reliable D call. The sequenced sample was PBMCs or a T cell subset sorted from them (not recorded which). The sequence was collected from a man between 18 and 29 years old who had mild COVID-19 (a few samples of this study predate the infection). Cell type and time point are not known. CDR3 sequence: CASSLTASYEQYV. The CDR3 region has the DNA TGTGCCAGCAGCCTTACAGCGTCCTACGAGCAGTACGTC.